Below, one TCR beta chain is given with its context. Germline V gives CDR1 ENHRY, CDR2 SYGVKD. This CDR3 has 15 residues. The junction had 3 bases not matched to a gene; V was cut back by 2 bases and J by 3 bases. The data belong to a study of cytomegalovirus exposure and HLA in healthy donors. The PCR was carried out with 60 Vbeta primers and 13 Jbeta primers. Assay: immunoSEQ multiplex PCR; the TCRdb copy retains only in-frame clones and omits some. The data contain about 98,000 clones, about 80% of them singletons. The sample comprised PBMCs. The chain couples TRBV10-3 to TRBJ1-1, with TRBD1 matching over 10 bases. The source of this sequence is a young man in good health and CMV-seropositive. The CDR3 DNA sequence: TGTGCCATCAGTGAGGACAGGGGGCGCGACACTGAAGCTTTCTTT. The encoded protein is CAISEDRGRDTEAFF.